This TCR beta chain was sequenced during a study of CD8+CD57+ T cells in acquired aplastic anemia. In the study overall: The average for DNA from sorted CD4+ and CD8+ cells was about 3.3 ug.

Germline-derived CDR1 and CDR2 are SGHVS and FNYEAQ. This CDR3 has 18 residues. With 2 bases clipped from V and 4 bases from J, the junction kept 12 bases outside the gene matches. Genomic DNA provided the template from which TCR beta VDJ and CDR3 profiles were obtained. MiXCR was run by TCRdb on the reads, yielding one entry per CDR3 protein. The repertoire holds some 170,000 distinct CDR3 sequences, 63% seen once, with more than 40% in the top ten. The study's findings and limits: Roughly 31 CD8+ CDR3 sequences occurred in both the patients and the controls.

With respect to this clonotype: The antigen remains unidentified.

Patients picked for sequencing had shown CD8+CD57+ cell expansion detected by flow cytometry. Every patient was diagnosed with severe acquired aplastic anemia. The chain has TRBV7-6 and TRBJ2-3; 10 nucleotides align to TRBD1. Sample: sorted CD4+, CD8+, or CD8+CD57+ T cells (not recorded which) from PBMCs. The clonotype was recovered from a human donor with aplastic anemia. The CDR3 bases are TGTGCCAGCAGCTTATCCCCAGACAGGGGGCGTTTATCAGATACGCAGTATTTT. It yields the protein CASSLSPDRGRLSDTQYF.